The subject of this entry is one T cell receptor beta chain. The data were obtained in a study of blood T cell repertoires in COVID-19. Turning to the study itself: Acute and convalescent COVID-19 specimens originated in the United States, Italy and Spain. PBMCs, B-cell-depleted T cells, or T cells provided the cDNA or gDNA that made up the material.

Measured with immunoSEQ multiplex PCR; TCRdb has only the in-frame clones, and not every one. The sample gives 110,000 or so clones, around 86% of which show up once; roughly 37% is in the top ten. Trimming removed 6 bases at V and 9 bases at J, with 21 bases between. The CDR3 totals 16 residues. CDR1 and CDR2 from the germline V gene are MNHEY and SMNVEV (reference sequence). The clonotype originates from an older man with acute or convalescent COVID-19. The specimen sequenced was peripheral blood. The chain couples TRBV27 to TRBJ1-6, with D maybe TRBD1 (5 bases). CDR3 loop: CASSLATRVGGSPLHF. The CDR3 DNA sequence: TGTGCCAGCAGCCTAGCGACCAGGGTTGGAGGTTCACCCCTCCACTTT.